This entry lists 30 T cell receptor beta chains sequenced from one sample in a study of T cell responses to AZD1222 COVID-19 vaccine. Method: immunoSEQ multiplex PCR; TCRdb's copy keeps in-frame clones and lacks some. The sample holds over 150,000 clones, roughly 87% seen once. This sample comprised peripheral blood, obtained 28 days after the second AZD1222 dose. The receptors derive from an adult who received the AZD1222 COVID-19 vaccine.

The V gene is TRBV27, the J gene TRBJ1-1; D uncertain. V was trimmed by 0 bases and J by 4 bases, leaving 12 bases between them. Germline loops: CDR1 MNHEY, CDR2 SMNVEV (reference sequence). The CDR3 runs to 15 residues. The CDR3 nucleotides read TGTGCCAGCAGTTTATCGCTGGAGCGGACCACTGAAGCTTTCTTT. Protein sequence: CASSLSLERTTEAFF.

CDR3 sequence: CASSVEYWRDTQYF. In DNA form, the CDR3 reads TGTGCCAGCAGCGTAGAGTACTGGCGGGATACGCAGTATTTT. This chain links TRBV9 with TRBJ2-3; no definite D call. The CDR3 length is 14 residues. Germline-derived CDR1 and CDR2 are SGDLS and YYNGEE. Between the trimmed V and J ends, which lost 0 bases and 6 bases, there was a span of 11 bases.

The rearrangement links TRBV23-1 to TRBJ2-7; D is possibly TRBD1 (7 bases). TRBV23-1 is an open reading frame, and its role is uncertain. There are 19 residues in the CDR3. V lost 0 bases, J lost 5 bases, and 26 bases lay in between. The CDR3 is CASSQSEGQPPRVVHEQYF. The DNA of the CDR3 is TGCGCCAGCAGTCAATCGGAGGGACAGCCCCCGCGGGTAGTCCACGAGCAGTACTTC.

In this sample, this clone turned up once. The J gene is TRBJ2-7, the V gene TRBV6-1; D gene ambiguous. CDR3 length equals 13 residues. Germline V gene sequence: CDR1 MNHNS, CDR2 SASEGT. V was cut by 7 bases and J by 2 bases, with 12 bases left in between. In nucleotides, the CDR3 is TGTGCCAGCAAGGGCCTCAAGGCCTACGAGCAGTACTTC. Residues: CASKGLKAYEQYF.

This chain joins TRBV10-3 and TRBJ1-6; D ambiguous. This CDR3 has 16 residues. Germline CDR1 ENHRY, CDR2 SYGVKD. V lost 2 bases to trimming and J lost 7 bases, with 15 bases between them. CDR3 nucleotides: TGTGCCATCAGTGAGAGGAACGCCTACTACAATTCACCCCTCCACTTT. It yields the protein CAISERNAYYNSPLHF.

The chain links TRBV18 to TRBJ2-2; no clear D. The CDR3 runs 12 residues. Trimming shortened V by 3 bases and J by 5 bases, and 4 bases separated the two germline ends. Germline V CDR1 and CDR2: KGHSH, LQKENI. This chain's CDR3 is CASSPDTGELFF. DNA for the CDR3: TGTGCCAGCTCACCTGATACCGGGGAGCTGTTTTTT.

As regards this clone: The sample carries other DNA sequences with the same CDR3. The rearrangement joins TRBV12-3 or TRBV12-4 to TRBJ2-7; D uncertain. V was pared by 8 bases and J by 1 base, with 9 bases between. This CDR3 spans 12 amino acids. The CDR3 reads CASSPESYEQYF. The CDR3 region has the DNA TGTGCCAGCTCCCCTGAATCCTACGAGCAGTACTTC.

The chain links TRBV2 to TRBJ2-7; the D call may be TRBD1 or TRBD2 (5 bases each). With 5 bases removed from V and 6 bases from J, the gap between germline ends came to 14 bases. CDR3 length: 13 residues. Germline lookup yields CDR1 SNHLY and CDR2 FYNNEI. The CDR3 coding sequence is TGTGCCAGCAGTAATGACAGAGGAGGCGAGCAGTACTTC. It codes for CASSNDRGGEQYF.

This clone was detected only a few times. The chain recombines TRBV7-9 with TRBJ2-7, with 8 bases identical to TRBD1. Losses at the gene ends were 4 bases for V and 3 bases for J; bases not matched to a gene: 5. Germline V gene data show CDR1 as SEHNR and CDR2 as FQNEAQ (reference sequence). The CDR3 has 14 amino acids. CDR3 nucleotide sequence: TGTGCCAGCAGCTCACAGGGACAGGACTACGAGCAGTACTTC. This translates into CASSSQGQDYEQYF.

This clone came up a few times. V usage is TRBV18 and J usage is TRBJ1-1, with unresolved D. Germline V gene data show CDR1 as KGHSH and CDR2 as LQKENI. V lost 3 bases to trimming and J lost 5 bases, with 13 bases between them. The CDR3 is 14 residues long. The DNA for the CDR3 is TGTGCCAGCTCACCTCGCCGGGGAAGGACTGAAGCTTTCTTT. Its protein is CASSPRRGRTEAFF.

The chain has TRBV12-3 or TRBV12-4 and TRBJ1-3; D is undetermined. The V end was cut by 5 bases, the J end by 2 bases, with 7 bases between. CDR3 length equals 13 residues. CDR3 sequence: CASSINAGNTIYF. The DNA of the CDR3 is TGTGCCAGCAGTATCAACGCTGGAAACACCATATATTTT.

The rearrangement uses TRBV7-9 and TRBJ1-6; perhaps TRBD1 as D (5 bases). The CDR3 is made up of 12 amino acids. Trimming pared 3 bases from V and 13 bases from J, leaving 10 bases between. Germline lookup yields CDR1 SEHNR and CDR2 FQNEAQ (reference sequence). CDR3 region: CASSFQGNPLHF. DNA of the CDR3: TGTGCCAGCAGCTTCCAGGGAAATCCCCTCCACTTT.

The V call is TRBV12-5, the J call TRBJ1-1; D call uncertain. CDR1 is LGHNT, CDR2 FRNRAP, per germline. V lost 4 bases, J lost 6 bases, and 12 bases lay in between. This CDR3 comprises 13 residues. The CDR3 sequence: CASGSLGRPEAFF. The CDR3 bases are TGTGCTAGTGGTTCTCTTGGCAGGCCTGAAGCTTTCTTT.

In DNA, the CDR3 is TGTGCCAGCTCGTATACTACAGGGCCTGACGAGCAGTACTTC. Protein product: CASSYTTGPDEQYF. This chain uses TRBV18 with TRBJ2-7; D might be TRBD1 (6 bases). The germline CDR1 and CDR2 sequences are KGHSH and LQKENI. Trimming stripped 6 bases from V and 5 bases from J, with 17 bases between. This CDR3 contains 14 residues.

The rearrangement links TRBV19 to TRBJ2-7, with D perhaps assigned TRBD1 or TRBD2 (6 bases each). The V gene's germline CDR1 is LNHDA and CDR2 SQIVND (reference sequence). Deletions cut 4 bases from V and 2 bases from J, with 12 bases between. The CDR3 totals 14 residues. In nucleotides, the CDR3 is TGTGCCAGTAGTAGGTACAGGGAGGCCTACGAGCAGTACTTC. The encoded protein is CASSRYREAYEQYF.

The chain uses TRBV19 and TRBJ1-3; 11 bases map to TRBD1. The germline CDR1 and CDR2 sequences are LNHDA and SQIVND (reference sequence). J gave up 8 bases and V 8 bases, and 5 bases lay outside the gene matches. CDR3 length: 13 residues. The CDR3 here is CASGTGGRDTIYF. The CDR3 DNA sequence: TGTGCCAGTGGGACAGGGGGACGCGACACCATATATTTT.

This clone was counted only a few times. The chain has TRBV7-9 and TRBJ1-1; 7 bases agree with TRBD1. CDR3 length equals 14 residues. The germline V gene encodes CDR1 SEHNR and CDR2 FQNEAQ (reference sequence). The V gene end was trimmed by 9 bases and the J gene end by 5 bases; junction bases not matched to a gene: 12. The CDR3 reads CASNDRTGGTEAFF. The CDR3 DNA reads as TGTGCCAGTAATGATCGGACAGGTGGTACTGAAGCTTTCTTT.

This clone was observed a handful of times. V gene TRBV2 combines with J gene TRBJ2-3; D is unresolved. The germline V gene has CDR1 SNHLY and CDR2 FYNNEI. The CDR3 covers 11 residues. With 8 bases removed from V and 3 bases from J, the gap between germline ends came to 6 bases. CDR3 DNA: TGTGCCAGCCCCTCAACAGATACGCAGTATTTT. Translation gives CASPSTDTQYF. The full variable domain, with the rest looked up from reference TRBV2 and TRBJ2-3, is EPEVTQTPSHQVTQMGQEVILRCVPISNHLYFYWYRQILGQKVEFLVSFYNNEISEKSEIFDDQFSVERPDGSNFTLKIRSTKLEDSAMYFCASPSTDTQYFGPGTRLTVL.

The chain is built from TRBV6-6 and TRBJ1-3; TRBD1 matches 9 bases. V was clipped by 2 bases and J by 4 bases; unmatched bases: 3. Germline V gene lookup returns CDR1 MNHNY and CDR2 SVGAGI (reference sequence). The CDR3 length is 15 residues. The DNA for the CDR3 is TGTGCCAGCAGTTACCCTACAGGGGGCGGAAACACCATATATTTT. Translation: CASSYPTGGGNTIYF.

J is TRBJ2-3 and V is TRBV11-2, with D perhaps matching TRBD2 (6 bases). Per the germline V gene, CDR1 is SGHAT and CDR2 is FQNNGV. This CDR3 has 15 residues. V was pared by 6 bases and J by 4 bases, with 17 bases between. The CDR3: CASSGRGAGADTQYF. CDR3 nucleotides: TGTGCCAGCAGTGGGCGGGGAGCGGGTGCAGATACGCAGTATTTT.

A few counts support this clone. This sequence joins TRBV7-9 and TRBJ2-7, with D possibly being TRBD2 (5 bases). Trimming left V 0 bases short and J 0 bases short, with 6 bases between. The CDR3 is 14 residues long. Germline CDR1 and CDR2: SEHNR and FQNEAQ (reference sequence). The CDR3 region is CASSLAEASYEQYF. The CDR3 coding sequence is TGTGCCAGCAGCTTAGCGGAGGCCTCCTACGAGCAGTACTTC. The full variable domain, its missing parts supplied by reference TRBV7-9 and TRBJ2-7, is DTGVSQNPRHKITKRGQNVTFRCDPISEHNRLYWYRQTLGQGPEFLTYFQNEAQLEKSRLLSDRFSAERPKGSFSTLEIQRTEQGDSAMYLCASSLAEASYEQYFGPGTRLTVT.

This clone showed up just once. The chain joins TRBV7-9 to TRBJ1-1, with D possibly TRBD1 on 6 matching bases. Trimming cost V 3 bases and J 0 bases, with 8 bases left between them. Germline V gene lookup returns CDR1 SEHNR and CDR2 FQNEAQ (reference sequence). The CDR3 runs to 14 residues. DNA for the CDR3: TGTGCCAGCAGCTTGGGGACAATGAACACTGAAGCTTTCTTT. This translates into CASSLGTMNTEAFF.

The chain joins TRBV14 to TRBJ2-5, with TRBD1 as a possible D gene (6 bases). V lost 3 bases, J lost 0 bases, and 11 bases lay in between. The germline gives CDR1 SGHDN, CDR2 FVKESK. The CDR3 extends over 15 amino acids. DNA of the CDR3: TGTGCCAGCAGCCACTGGGGGCCGTACCAAGAGACCCAGTACTTC. Protein: CASSHWGPYQETQYF.

The J gene is TRBJ1-2, the V gene TRBV29-1; a weak D match, TRBD1 (6 bases). Per the germline V gene, CDR1 is SQVTM and CDR2 is ANQGSEA. V shed 7 bases and J shed 0 bases, with 12 bases lying between them. This CDR3 region has 13 residues. CDR3: CSAAGVSNYGYTF. The DNA for the CDR3 is TGCAGCGCCGCAGGGGTCTCTAACTATGGCTACACCTTC.

The CDR3 DNA sequence: TGCAGCGTCGACAGGGGTGGAGAGACCCAGTACTTC. It translates to CSVDRGGETQYF. V gene TRBV29-1 combines with J gene TRBJ2-5; 8 bases match TRBD1. This CDR3 is 12 amino acids long. Germline V gene lookup returns CDR1 SQVTM and CDR2 ANQGSEA. J was trimmed by 4 bases and V by 6 bases; bases with no gene match: 4.

The chain recombines TRBV29-1 with TRBJ1-2; unclear D gene. With 7 bases removed from V and 2 bases from J, the gap between germline ends came to 20 bases. This CDR3 comprises 15 residues. The V gene's germline CDR1 is SQVTM and CDR2 ANQGSEA. CDR3 bases: TGCAGCGCCTACCTTGTGGGGTTTCCGAACTATGGCTACACCTTC. Protein product: CSAYLVGFPNYGYTF.

The rearrangement uses TRBV7-9 and TRBJ2-7, with TRBD1 matching over 9 bases. The CDR3 loop spans 15 amino acids. CDR1 is SEHNR, CDR2 FQNEAQ, per germline (reference sequence). The V segment lost 5 bases and the J segment 2 bases; nucleotides outside the gene matches: 7. The CDR3, as DNA: TGTGCCAGCAGCGTTTACAGGGGGCCGGCCTACGAGCAGTACTTC. It translates to CASSVYRGPAYEQYF.

The V call is TRBV11-2, the J call TRBJ2-3; D remains ambiguous. The germline V gene encodes CDR1 SGHAT and CDR2 FQNNGV. Trimming cost V 5 bases and J 3 bases, with 6 bases left between them. This CDR3 has 12 amino acids. Here the CDR3 reads CASSPATDTQYF. CDR3 in DNA: TGTGCCAGCAGCCCGGCAACAGATACGCAGTATTTT.

This clone occurred once. The chain couples TRBV13 to TRBJ2-7; a possible D gene is TRBD2 (6 bases). The CDR3 spans 14 residues. Trimming removed 5 bases at V and 6 bases at J, with 17 bases between. In germline, CDR1 is PRHDT, CDR2 FYEKMQ (reference sequence). This CDR3 reads CASSATGTPPEQYF. The DNA of the CDR3 is TGTGCCAGCAGCGCGACCGGGACTCCCCCCGAGCAGTACTTC.

J is TRBJ2-1 and V is TRBV11-2; D may correspond to TRBD1 or TRBD2 (6 bases each). Deletions cut 1 base from V and 9 bases from J, with 25 bases between. The CDR3 has 18 amino acids. Germline CDR1 reads SGHAT; CDR2 reads FQNNGV. CDR3: CASSLGKWRGRGGGEQFF. As DNA, the CDR3 is TGTGCCAGCAGCTTAGGGAAGTGGAGGGGCAGGGGAGGAGGTGAGCAGTTCTTC.